This T cell receptor (beta chain) comes out of a study of blood T cell repertoires in COVID-19. On the study more broadly: T cells, B-cell-depleted T cells, or PBMCs provided the cDNA or gDNA that served as material.

Only one count was recorded for this clone. Measured with immunoSEQ multiplex PCR; TCRdb has only the in-frame clones, and not every one. This table has about 310,000 clones, 70% to 90% appearing once. All enrollees were about 18 to 90 years old and from roughly 22 US areas. Allocation to cohorts depended on clinical history reported by the participants. Germline CDR1 SGHVS, CDR2 FQNEAQ. V lost 6 bases and J lost 0, with 23 bases in between. This CDR3 has 19 residues. The receptor's source is a man aged 30 to 39 who had recovered from COVID-19. This chain joins TRBV7-8 and TRBJ1-4; D possibly corresponds to TRBD1 (6 bases). Sequences were obtained from PBMCs or T cells enriched from blood (not recorded which). The CDR3 sequence: CASRNQPSRQDSTNEKLFF. CDR3 nucleotides: TGTGCCAGCAGGAATCAACCCTCAAGACAGGACTCAACTAATGAAAAACTGTTTTTT.